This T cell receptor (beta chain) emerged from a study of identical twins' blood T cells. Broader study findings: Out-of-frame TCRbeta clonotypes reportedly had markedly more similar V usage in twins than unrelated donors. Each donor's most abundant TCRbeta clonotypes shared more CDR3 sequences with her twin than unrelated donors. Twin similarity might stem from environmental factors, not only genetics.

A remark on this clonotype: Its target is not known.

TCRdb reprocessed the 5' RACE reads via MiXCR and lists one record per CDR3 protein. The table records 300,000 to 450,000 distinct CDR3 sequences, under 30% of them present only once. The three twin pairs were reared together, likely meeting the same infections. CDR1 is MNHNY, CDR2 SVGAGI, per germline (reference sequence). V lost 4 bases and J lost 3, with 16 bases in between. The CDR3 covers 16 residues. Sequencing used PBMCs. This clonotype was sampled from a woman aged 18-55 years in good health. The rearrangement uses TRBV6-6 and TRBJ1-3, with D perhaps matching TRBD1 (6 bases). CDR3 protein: CASSSTRGLYGNTIYF. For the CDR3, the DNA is TGTGCCAGCAGTTCCACCAGGGGTTTGTATGGAAACACCATATATTTT.